What follows is one TCR beta chain and its context. This entry comes from a study of blood T cell repertoires in COVID-19. Measured with immunoSEQ multiplex PCR; TCRdb has only the in-frame clones, and not every one. The table has roughly 300,000 clones, approximately 90% seen once. The V gene's germline CDR1 is LNHDA and CDR2 SQIVND (reference sequence). The trim removed 3 bases at V and 0 bases at J, leaving 14 bases unmatched. The CDR3 is 19 residues long. The study recruited people aged about 18 to 90 years across roughly 25 US areas. The material sequenced was PBMCs or T cells enriched from blood (not recorded which). The chain uses TRBV19 and TRBJ2-1; the match to TRBD2 covers 7 bases. This sequence was found in a man aged 25 to 40 who had recovered from COVID-19. This CDR3 is CASSISGLVFASSYNEQFF. CDR3 in DNA: TGTGCCAGTAGTATTAGCGGACTAGTATTCGCCAGCTCCTACAATGAGCAGTTCTTC.